A single sample is the source of the 20 T cell receptor beta chains below, sequenced in a study of shared clonotypes between healthy human individuals. Produced via immunoSEQ multiplex PCR; TCRdb's table is partial and in-frame only. The sample holds around 2,100,000 clones; approximately 94% are singletons and the top ten take more than 0.9%. The naive CD8 subset, CD45RO-negative cells positively selected for CCR7, excluded terminally differentiated effector memory CD45RA+ cells. Sequenced: naive CD8+ T cells sorted from blood. The receptors come from a man between 18 and 29 years old in good health.

V gene TRBV10-2 combines with J gene TRBJ2-7; D is unclear. The V end lost 3 bases, the J end lost 3 bases, and 6 bases lay between the germline ends. The CDR3 sequence is 12 residues long. In germline, CDR1 is WSHSY, CDR2 SAAADI. CDR3 DNA sequence: TGCGCCAGCAGTGAAAACGGCTACGAGCAGTACTTC. It is translated as CASSENGYEQYF.

This clone has only a few counts. The germline gene is not matched at one end of the junction; a read error may be the cause. V and J are TRBV5-1 and TRBJ1-1; D is ambiguous. CDR3 length: 14 amino acids. The V gene's germline CDR1 is SGHRS and CDR2 YFSETQ. CDR3 residues: CASRLDGGTIEAFF. The DNA of the CDR3 is TGCGCCAGCAGGTTGGACGGAGGAACAATTGAAGCTTTCTTT.

As concerns this clone: Other DNA variants within this sample encode the same CDR3. V and J are TRBV27 and TRBJ1-5; D remains ambiguous. Trimming cost V 2 bases and J 4 bases, with 9 bases left between them. The CDR3 is 14 amino acids. Germline CDR1 and CDR2: MNHEY and SMNVEV (reference sequence). The CDR3 protein is CASSLRQANQPQHF. CDR3 coding DNA: TGTGCCAGCAGTTTACGGCAGGCAAATCAGCCCCAGCATTTT.

V is TRBV7-6 and J is TRBJ1-1; 10 positions match TRBD1. The CDR3 length is 15 residues. Germline V gene sequence: CDR1 SGHVS, CDR2 FNYEAQ. V gave up 5 bases and J gave up 1 base; unmatched junction bases: 4. The DNA of the CDR3 is TGTGCCAGCAGCAGCGGGACAGGGGAGAACACTGAAGCTTTCTTT. Protein product: CASSSGTGENTEAFF.

V and J are TRBV25-1 and TRBJ2-7; D may be TRBD2 (5 bases). Germline V CDR1 and CDR2: MGHDK, SYGVNS. This CDR3 is 14 amino acids long. The V gene lost 4 bases and the J gene lost 1 base, with 11 bases spanning the gap. The CDR3 coding sequence is TGTGCCAGCAGTGTGTCGGAGGAGTCCTACGAGCAGTACTTC. Translated: CASSVSEESYEQYF.

This clone has more than one count but fewer than ten. This CDR3 is also generated by other DNA sequences in the sample. This chain connects TRBV6-6 to TRBJ2-1; no clear D gene. Germline CDR1 reads MNHNY; CDR2 reads SVGAGI (reference sequence). The CDR3 is 11 amino acids. Deletions cut 4 bases from V and 7 bases from J, with 5 bases between. CDR3 DNA: TGTGCCAGCAGTTTGGGGAATGAGCAGTTCTTC. It translates to CASSLGNEQFF.

This clone was recorded once. This chain joins TRBV4-1 and TRBJ2-3; TRBD2 agrees at 11 bases. The CDR3 length is 15 residues. V gave up 2 bases and J gave up 6 bases; unmatched junction bases: 4. The germline CDR1 and CDR2 sequences are MGHRA and YSYEKL. CDR3 bases: TGCGCCAGCAGCCAAACTAGCGGGGGATGGGATACGCAGTATTTT. Its translation is CASSQTSGGWDTQYF.

The chain joins TRBV6-5 to TRBJ2-1, with 10 bases lining up with TRBD2. Germline-derived CDR1 and CDR2 are MNHEY and SVGAGI. With V trimmed by 0 bases and J by 4 bases, 3 bases remained unmatched. The CDR3 is 16 amino acids. CDR3: CASSYSSLAGYNEQFF. In DNA, the CDR3 is TGTGCCAGCAGTTACTCGTCACTAGCGGGGTACAATGAGCAGTTCTTC.

The rearrangement links TRBV7-9 to TRBJ1-1; no firm D call. Between the trimmed V and J ends, which lost 5 bases and 4 bases, there was a span of 14 bases. This CDR3 is 14 amino acids long. Germline V gene sequence: CDR1 SEHNR, CDR2 FQNEAQ (reference sequence). Written as DNA, the CDR3 is TGTGCCAGCAGCCCATCGGGGTCGGGCACTGAAGCTTTCTTT. Encoded protein: CASSPSGSGTEAFF.

Concerning this clone: The sample carries other DNA sequences with the same CDR3. The chain employs TRBV4-1 and TRBJ2-1, with D possibly being TRBD1 (5 bases). The CDR3 contains 13 residues. V shed 1 base and J shed 6 bases, with 7 bases lying between them. Per germline, CDR1 MGHRA and CDR2 YSYEKL. CDR3 bases: TGCGCCAGCAGCCAAGTAGGGGTCAATGAGCAGTTCTTC. It specifies CASSQVGVNEQFF.

On this clone itself: The same CDR3 also results from other DNA sequences found in this sample. The J gene is TRBJ1-4, the V gene TRBV28; D gene unclear. Germline values: CDR1 MDHEN, CDR2 SYDVKM. This CDR3 is built from 11 residues. Trimming removed 2 bases at V and 7 bases at J, with 2 bases between. Written as DNA, the CDR3 is TGTGCCAGCAGTTTAGGTGAAAAACTGTTTTTT. Translated: CASSLGEKLFF.

The rearrangement links TRBV19 to TRBJ2-1; TRBD2 agrees at 7 bases. CDR1 is LNHDA, CDR2 SQIVND, per germline (reference sequence). This CDR3 comprises 14 residues. V shed 6 bases, J shed 2 bases, and the junction held 4 bases outside the gene matches. CDR3 DNA sequence: TGTGCCAGTAGAATTGGGACTACCTACAATGAGCAGTTCTTC. Its protein product is CASRIGTTYNEQFF. Drawing the rest from reference TRBV19 and TRBJ2-1, the complete variable domain is DGGITQSPKYLFRKEGQNVTLSCEQNLNHDAMYWYRQDPGQGLRLIYYSQIVNDFQKGDIAEGYSVSREKKESFPLTVTSAQKNPTAFYLCASRIGTTYNEQFFGPGTRLTVL.

V usage is TRBV5-4 and J usage is TRBJ2-5, with D uncertain. The CDR3 is made up of 14 amino acids. V was clipped by 0 bases and J by 5 bases, with 11 bases between them. Germline values: CDR1 SGHNT, CDR2 YYREEE (reference sequence). DNA of the CDR3: TGTGCCAGCAGCTTGGAGGGCCAATGGGAGACCCAGTACTTC. It translates to CASSLEGQWETQYF.

The gene calls are TRBV4-1 and TRBJ2-5; TRBD2 matches 10 bases. Germline lookup yields CDR1 MGHRA and CDR2 YSYEKL. The V gene end was trimmed by 0 bases and the J gene end by 9 bases; junction bases not matched to a gene: 19. CDR3 length: 19 residues. This chain's CDR3 is CASSQERSVGLADPESQYF. CDR3 nucleotides: TGCGCCAGCAGCCAAGAAAGATCCGTCGGACTAGCGGACCCTGAGTCCCAGTACTTC.

The V and J genes are TRBV27 and TRBJ2-5; D unclear. Germline CDR1 reads MNHEY; CDR2 reads SMNVEV (reference sequence). V lost 1 base to trimming and J lost 1 base, with 10 bases between them. The CDR3 runs to 15 residues. The CDR3 bases are TGTGCCAGCAGTTTATATGGACCTCGCCAAGAGACCCAGTACTTC. Amino acids: CASSLYGPRQETQYF.

In its sample, this clone was seen once. The chain has TRBV11-2 and TRBJ2-7, with 11 bases that match TRBD2. The junction had 2 bases not matched to a gene; V was cut back by 3 bases and J by 4 bases. The germline CDR1 and CDR2 sequences are SGHAT and FQNNGV. This CDR3 is built from 14 residues. The CDR3 DNA is TGTGCCAGCAGCTTCCGGACTAGCGGGTACGAGCAGTACTTC. It codes for CASSFRTSGYEQYF.

The count of this clone is one. V gene TRBV5-1 combines with J gene TRBJ2-7, with D hard to call. V was shortened by 4 bases and J by 6 bases, with 17 bases between the two germline ends. CDR3 length: 14 amino acids. Per germline, CDR1 SGHRS and CDR2 YFSETQ. The chain's CDR3 is CASSPRVGLSEQYF. The CDR3 bases are TGCGCCAGCAGCCCCCGGGTAGGGTTGAGCGAGCAGTACTTC.

The chain couples TRBV2 to TRBJ1-4; D uncertain. Trimming left V 0 bases short and J 4 bases short, with 24 bases between. CDR1 SNHLY and CDR2 FYNNEI come from the germline V gene. CDR3 length equals 20 residues. CDR3 bases: TGTGCCAGCAGTGAAGCGCTTGCGGGAGTAGACCTCAGTCTTAATGAAAAACTGTTTTTT. Residues: CASSEALAGVDLSLNEKLFF.

This chain connects TRBV18 to TRBJ2-3; no definite D call. The CDR3 is 13 amino acids. The V end lost 2 bases, the J end lost 6 bases, and 9 bases lay between the germline ends. The germline gives CDR1 KGHSH, CDR2 LQKENI. The CDR3 loop is CASSPAMPDTQYF. In DNA, the CDR3 is TGTGCCAGCTCACCAGCAATGCCCGATACGCAGTATTTT.

The V and J genes are TRBV28 and TRBJ2-7, with D maybe TRBD2 (5 bases). This CDR3 is 15 amino acids long. The germline gives CDR1 MDHEN, CDR2 SYDVKM. V was cut by 3 bases and J by 3 bases, with 15 bases left in between. This CDR3 is CASSFQARGRYEQYF. The CDR3 DNA is TGTGCCAGCAGTTTCCAGGCTCGCGGGCGCTACGAGCAGTACTTC.